The T cell receptor (beta chain) under discussion was sequenced for a study of shared clonotypes between healthy human individuals. As defined, naive CD8 cells were CD45RO-negative and positively selected for CCR7, with terminally differentiated effector memory CD45RA+ cells excluded. Original analysis: Quality scores were absent from the junction-only immunoSEQ sequences, so filtering differed. Profiling relied on immunoSEQ multiplex PCR, and the TCRdb table lists in-frame clones only, not all of them. D and trimming come from the DNA, and the V and J calls and clone size come from that table. The profile shows approximately 720,000 clones, 90% to 95% of them singletons. Looked up from germline, CDR1 is MNHGY and CDR2 is SVAAGI. The CDR3 has 13 amino acids. V was pared by 6 bases and J by 5 bases, with 5 bases of the junction left unmatched.

The sample comprised naive CD8+ T cells sorted from blood. V usage is TRBV6-9 and J usage is TRBJ1-1; TRBD1 aligns across 8 bases. This receptor was taken from a man younger than 45 in good health. The CDR3: CASSRTGGTEAFF. CDR3 coding DNA: TGTGCCAGCAGCCGTACAGGGGGGACTGAAGCTTTCTTT.